These T cell receptor beta chains were read from a single sample in a study of blood T cells in healthy people across ages. TCRdb re-derived calls from the 5' RACE reads in MiXCR, one entry per CDR3 protein. This sample yields 450,000 to 650,000 distinct CDR3 sequences, of which more than 20% are seen a single time; 8.7% belongs to the top ten. These data were likewise used in another study, on T cells of mothers and their children.

The sample consisted of blood. The receptors here all came from a boy aged 5-17 years in good health. Both conserved end residues are part of each CDR3. A D gene is named only where the DNA matches it firmly. Expanded clones are given a class, and other clones once, few, many or no size at all.

TRBV28	TRBJ2-7	NA	few	TGTGCCAGCAGTTTCCTCTACTACGAGCAGTGCTTC	CASSFLYYEQCF
TRBV11-2	TRBJ2-3	NA	few	TGTGCCAGCAGCTTTCCCGGCCTCCTGGGAGATACGCAGTATTTT	CASSFPGLLGDTQYF
TRBV7-6	TRBJ2-7	TRBD2	few	TGTGCCAGCAGCCCCTGGGGGGAAGCGGGATCCTACGAGCAGTACTTC	CASSPWGEAGSYEQYF
TRBV7-2	TRBJ2-4	NA	NA	TGTGCCAGCAGCTTAGCCACAGGGAACATTCAGTACTTC	CASSLATGNIQYF
TRBV11-3	TRBJ1-3	NA	once	TGTGCCAGCAGCCTAATAGGCCTAATCTCTGGAAACACCATATATTTT	CASSLIGLISGNTIYF
TRBV28	TRBJ1-6	NA	NA	TGTGCCAGCAGTTCACGGACAACCTCACCCCTCCACTTT	CASSSRTTSPLHF
TRBV7-6	TRBJ2-3	NA	many	TGTGCCAGCACCTTTAGGGGGGGGACCACAGATACGCAGTATTTT	CASTFRGGTTDTQYF
TRBV6-1	TRBJ1-5	TRBD1	NA	TGTGCCAGCTTTGACAGGGCTAGCAATCAGCCCCAGCATTTT	CASFDRASNQPQHF
TRBV28	TRBJ1-2	TRBD1	few	TGTGCCAGCAGTGACTTAGACAGGGTTATCGATGGCTACACCTTC	CASSDLDRVIDGYTF
TRBV5-1	TRBJ2-2	NA	NA	TGCGCCAGCAGCTTGCTATCTGGCGCCGGGGAGCTGTTTTTT	CASSLLSGAGELFF
TRBV28	TRBJ2-6	TRBD1	few	TGTGCCAGCAGAGATAGGACAGGATCGTACTCTGGGGCCAACGTCCTGACTTTC	CASRDRTGSYSGANVLTF
TRBV6-2/TRBV6-3	TRBJ2-6	NA	many	TGTGCCAGCAACCGACCGGCGGGCTCTGGGGCCAACGTCCTGACTTTC	CASNRPAGSGANVLTF
TRBV10-3	TRBJ2-1	TRBD2	NA	TGTGCCACCTCACTAGCGGGGGTTTCCAATGAGCAGTTCTTC	CATSLAGVSNEQFF
TRBV7-2	TRBJ2-7	TRBD2	few	TGTGCCAGCAGCTTAGGGACGACTAGCGGCTCCTACGAGCAGTACTTC	CASSLGTTSGSYEQYF
TRBV28	TRBJ2-5	TRBD1	few	TGTGCCAGCAGTTTAACAGGGGGCGATGAGACCCAGTACTTC	CASSLTGGDETQYF
TRBV7-9	TRBJ2-7	NA	few	TGTGCCAGCAGTAATATAGGGGGAGCTCGCACCTACGAGCAGTACTTC	CASSNIGGARTYEQYF
TRBV11-2	TRBJ2-7	TRBD1	NA	TGTGCCAGCAGCTCATACAGGGGTAACGAGCAGTACTTC	CASSSYRGNEQYF
TRBV7-2	TRBJ2-5	NA	few	TGTGCCAGCAGCTTGACCCTACTAGTGACCATGGAGACCCAGTACTTC	CASSLTLLVTMETQYF
TRBV4-3	TRBJ2-1	TRBD2	few	TGCGCCAGCAGCCGTACCCATAGCGGGATATCCTACAATGAGCAGTTCTTC	CASSRTHSGISYNEQFF
TRBV5-1	TRBJ2-4	NA	NA	TGCGCCAGCAGCTTGGCAGACGTAGCCAAAAACATTCAGTACTTC	CASSLADVAKNIQYF
TRBV20-1	TRBJ2-1	NA	few	TGCAGTGCTAGAATAACGACTGGCCCATACAATGAGCAGTTCTTC	CSARITTGPYNEQFF
TRBV20-1	TRBJ2-7	NA	NA	TGCAGTGCTAGTGGGTCTCTATCCTACGAGCAGTACTTC	CSASGSLSYEQYF
TRBV7-2	TRBJ2-5	TRBD1	many	TGTGCCAGCAGCGCTTCGACAGGGGGAGAGACCCAGTACTTC	CASSASTGGETQYF
TRBV20-1	TRBJ2-4	NA	many	TGCAGTGCTAGAGAATGGGAGACTTTAGCCAAAAACATTCAGTACTTC	CSAREWETLAKNIQYF
TRBV12-3/TRBV12-4	TRBJ2-7	TRBD2	NA	TGTGCCAGCAGTTCGACCGGGACTAGCGGATCAGACGAGCAGTACTTC	CASSSTGTSGSDEQYF
TRBV4-3	TRBJ2-7	TRBD2	NA	TGCGCCAGCAGCCAAGATCCAGCGGGGTTCTACGAGCAGTACTTC	CASSQDPAGFYEQYF
TRBV4-2	TRBJ2-1	TRBD2	NA	TGTGCCAGCAGCGGACTAGCGGGACTATACAATGAGCAGTTCTTC	CASSGLAGLYNEQFF
TRBV5-6	TRBJ1-2	TRBD1	NA	TGTGCCTGCAGCCGGACAGGGGGTACCAACTATCGCTACACCTTC	CACSRTGGTNYRYTF
TRBV7-2	TRBJ2-5	NA	few	TGTGCCAGCAGCTTACTCAACCAAGAGACCCAGTACTTC	CASSLLNQETQYF
TRBV4-1	TRBJ1-4	TRBD1	NA	TGCGCCAGCAGCGGTCGGACAGGGGAGGAAAAACTGTTTTTT	CASSGRTGEEKLFF
TRBV7-9	TRBJ1-2	NA	NA	TGTGCCAGCAGCTTAGTGGCCTGGGGGAAATATGGCTACACCTTC	CASSLVAWGKYGYTF
TRBV4-1	TRBJ2-2	TRBD1	NA	TGCGCCAGCAGCCTGGTGGGGACAGGGAGGAACACCGGGGAGCTGTTTTTT	CASSLVGTGRNTGELFF
TRBV27	TRBJ2-1	NA	NA	TGTGCCAGCTCTTTCTGGCGGTACTCCACCTACAATGAGCAGTTCTTC	CASSFWRYSTYNEQFF
TRBV7-2	TRBJ2-5	TRBD2	few	TGTGCCAGCAGCCGGACTAGCGGGGGGGCGGGGGAGACCCAGTACTTC	CASSRTSGGAGETQYF
TRBV4-3	TRBJ2-4	TRBD1	many	TGCGCCAGCAGCCCCTGGACAGGGAGCATTCAGTACTTC	CASSPWTGSIQYF
TRBV18	TRBJ2-5	NA	few	TGTGCCAGCTCACCACCGTTGGAGGTGGAGTGGGGCCAAGAGACCCAGTACTTC	CASSPPLEVEWGQETQYF
TRBV7-6	TRBJ2-1	NA	NA	TGTGCCAGCAGCGCGTGGGACAACAATGAGCAGTTCTTC	CASSAWDNNEQFF
TRBV18	TRBJ2-5	NA	many	TGTGCCAGCTCAACTCAAGAGACCCAGTACTTC	CASSTQETQYF
TRBV4-3	TRBJ1-6	TRBD1	few	TGCGCCAGCAGCCAGGATAGGGACAGGGTGGGCTCACCCCTCCACTTT	CASSQDRDRVGSPLHF
TRBV3-1	TRBJ2-7	NA	few	TGTGCCAGCAGCGAGAGGGGCCGGAGGGAGCAGTACTTC	CASSERGRREQYF